The 22 T cell receptor beta chains given below trace back to one sample, sequenced in a study of blood T cell repertoires in COVID-19. The method was immunoSEQ multiplex PCR; TCRdb's version includes in-frame clones alone and lacks a portion of them. The sample contains tens of thousands of clones, 78% of which appear only once. The sequencing input was peripheral blood. Receptors were obtained from a human donor in a cohort sampled during active COVID-19.

This chain uses TRBV30 with TRBJ1-5; D is perhaps TRBD1 (5 bases). Per germline, CDR1 GTSNPN and CDR2 SVGIG (reference sequence). This CDR3 comprises 14 residues. The V end was cut by 0 bases, the J end by 6 bases, with 12 bases between. The CDR3 coding sequence is TGTGCCTGGAGTGTTGGTCAGGGTGGTCAGCCCCAGCATTTT. Translation: CAWSVGQGGQPQHF.

The chain joins TRBV11-2 to TRBJ2-3, with TRBD2 matching 8 bases. The germline V gene has CDR1 SGHAT and CDR2 FQNNGV. The CDR3 consists of 16 residues. V lost 4 bases and J lost 0; bases outside the gene matches: 6. CDR3 sequence (DNA): TGTGCCAGCAGCTCCGGGGGGGGGACGAGCACAGATACGCAGTATTTT. Protein product: CASSSGGGTSTDTQYF.

The CDR3 coding sequence is TGTGCCAGCAGTGAATGGGAGGCCGGGGAGCTGTTTTTT. It translates to CASSEWEAGELFF. The V gene is TRBV6-1, the J gene TRBJ2-2; D possibly corresponds to TRBD2 (6 bases). Between the trimmed V and J ends, which lost 2 bases and 6 bases, there was a span of 7 bases. CDR1 and CDR2 (germline): MNHNS, SASEGT. This CDR3 contains 13 residues.

The chain employs TRBV30 and TRBJ1-6; no reliable D call. The germline V gene has CDR1 GTSNPN and CDR2 SVGIG (reference sequence). The CDR3 spans 15 residues. The V end lost 6 bases, the J end lost 8 bases, and 20 bases lay between the germline ends. CDR3 bases: TGTGCCTGCCCGGGTGTTGGAGCTAAGTATTCACCCCTCCACTTT. Its protein is CACPGVGAKYSPLHF.

This clone was seen just once. V and J are TRBV7-9 and TRBJ2-6; 12 bases fit TRBD2. Germline V gene lookup returns CDR1 SEHNR and CDR2 FQNEAQ (reference sequence). CDR3 size: 17 residues. Trimming cost V 4 bases and J 0 bases; bases outside gene matches: 1. The CDR3 DNA follows: TGTGCCAGCAGCTCTAGCGGGAGGGTCTCTGGGGCCAACGTCCTGACTTTC. As protein: CASSSSGRVSGANVLTF. Complete variable domain (other parts from reference TRBV7-9 and TRBJ2-6): DTGVSQNPRHKITKRGQNVTFRCDPISEHNRLYWYRQTLGQGPEFLTYFQNEAQLEKSRLLSDRFSAERPKGSFSTLEIQRTEQGDSAMYLCASSSSGRVSGANVLTFGAGSRLTVL.

Concerning this clone itself: Relative to the germline gene, one junction end is altered; a read error may explain this. Other DNA variants within this sample encode the same CDR3. The chain recombines TRBV5-1 with TRBJ1-3; D might be TRBD1 (6 bases). CDR1 and CDR2 (germline): SGHRS, YFSETQ. This CDR3 region has 12 residues. CDR3 amino acids: CASSLDSGTWDF. CDR3 coding DNA: TGCGCCAGCAGCTTGGATTCAGGGACATGGGATTTT.

The CDR3 here is CASSISGYAEQYF. In DNA, the CDR3 is TGTGCCAGTAGTATATCCGGGTACGCCGAGCAGTACTTC. The rearrangement links TRBV19 to TRBJ2-7; D remains ambiguous. From germline, CDR1 is LNHDA and CDR2 SQIVND (reference sequence). V was cut by 2 bases and J by 6 bases, with 11 bases left in between. This CDR3 is built from 13 residues.

The chain combines TRBV30 with TRBJ2-7; 7 nucleotides line up with TRBD1. J was trimmed by 2 bases and V by 2 bases; bases with no gene match: 6. Germline CDR1 and CDR2: GTSNPN and SVGIG (reference sequence). This CDR3 has 14 residues. CDR3 nucleotides: TGTGCCTGGAGTAGGGGACAGATTACCTACGAGCAGTACTTC. This gives the protein CAWSRGQITYEQYF.

The genes are TRBV9 and TRBJ2-3; 7 positions match TRBD2. The CDR3 runs to 16 residues. With V trimmed by 3 bases and J by 4 bases, 11 bases remained unmatched. The germline V gene encodes CDR1 SGDLS and CDR2 YYNGEE. The CDR3 sequence: CASSERGRANSDTQYF. The CDR3 DNA reads TGTGCCAGCAGCGAACGGGGGAGGGCCAACTCAGATACGCAGTATTTT.

The rearrangement uses TRBV5-8 and TRBJ2-7, with TRBD2 matching over 10 bases. Germline loops: CDR1 SGHTS, CDR2 YDEGEE. V shed 6 bases, J shed 3 bases, and the junction held 6 bases outside the gene matches. The CDR3 runs 14 residues. In DNA form, the CDR3 reads TGTGCCAGCACCCGAAGCGGGGGGGGCTACGAGCAGTACTTC. The encoded protein is CASTRSGGGYEQYF.

CDR3 region: CASSVGVGLNLETQYF. The CDR3 DNA sequence: TGTGCCAGCAGCGTAGGGGTCGGGTTGAATTTAGAGACCCAGTACTTC. The gene calls are TRBV9 and TRBJ2-5; D gene unclear. Germline V CDR1 and CDR2: SGDLS, YYNGEE. The CDR3 spans 16 residues. Trimming shortened V by 0 bases and J by 4 bases, and 16 bases separated the two germline ends.

The J gene is TRBJ1-5, the V gene TRBV6-2 or TRBV6-3; D perhaps matches TRBD1 (6 bases). The CDR3 is made up of 15 amino acids. The germline gives CDR1 MNHEY, CDR2 SVGEGT. V lost 5 bases and J 6 bases, leaving 17 bases between the germline ends. The CDR3 loop is CASSPAGGAGQPQHF. CDR3 DNA: TGTGCCAGCAGTCCGGCGGGGGGGGCCGGTCAGCCCCAGCATTTT.

This clone was observed a single time. The chain couples TRBV18 to TRBJ2-5, with 7 bases fitting TRBD2. The CDR3 extends over 15 amino acids. J was trimmed by 3 bases and V by 0 bases; bases with no gene match: 4. Germline V gene data show CDR1 as KGHSH and CDR2 as LQKENI. The CDR3 reads CASSPPGLDKETQYF. The CDR3 nucleotides are TGTGCCAGCTCACCACCCGGACTAGATAAAGAGACCCAGTACTTC.

The chain combines TRBV10-3 with TRBJ2-2; D is perhaps TRBD2 (5 bases). The CDR3 is 14 residues long. Germline CDR1 is ENHRY and CDR2 is SYGVKD. The V end was cut by 2 bases, the J end by 9 bases, with 13 bases between. The CDR3 here is CAISEGSGIRELFF. The CDR3, as DNA: TGTGCCATCAGTGAGGGGTCGGGGATACGGGAGCTGTTTTTT.

This chain joins TRBV9 and TRBJ1-2; 8 bases align to TRBD1. The length of the CDR3 is 14 residues. CDR1 SGDLS and CDR2 YYNGEE come from the germline V gene. The trim removed 1 base at V and 8 bases at J, leaving 7 bases unmatched. The CDR3 DNA reads as TGTGCCAGCAGCGTATATAGGACAGGGAAAGGCTACACCTTC. Protein: CASSVYRTGKGYTF.

V is TRBV4-1 and J is TRBJ2-1, with TRBD2 matching over 15 bases. Germline CDR1 is MGHRA and CDR2 is YSYEKL. The J segment lost 5 bases and the V segment lost 0 bases, leaving 5 bases of the junction unmatched. CDR3 length equals 18 residues. In DNA, the CDR3 is TGCGCCAGCAGCCAAGAAAGGACTAGCGGGAGGGCCGACAATGAGCAGTTCTTC. Translating it yields CASSQERTSGRADNEQFF.

This rearrangement joins TRBV5-4 to TRBJ2-5; TRBD1 aligns across 7 bases. V was pared by 7 bases and J by 5 bases, with 11 bases of the junction left unmatched. There are 14 residues in the CDR3. CDR1 is SGHNT, CDR2 YYREEE, per germline (reference sequence). The DNA for the CDR3 is TGTGCCAGCGGCCCGACAGGGTCCGTCGAGACCCAGTACTTC. This translates into CASGPTGSVETQYF.

V and J are TRBV7-9 and TRBJ1-5, with D tentatively TRBD1 (5 bases). Trimming took off 4 bases at V and 3 bases at J, with 10 bases between the two ends. CDR3 length equals 14 residues. The germline CDR1 and CDR2 sequences are SEHNR and FQNEAQ (reference sequence). CDR3 sequence (DNA): TGTGCCAGCAGCTCTGACAGCTCCAATCAGCCCCAGCATTTT. Translation gives CASSSDSSNQPQHF.

The chain is built from TRBV5-8 and TRBJ2-3, with D possibly TRBD1 on 6 matching bases. V was cut by 4 bases and J by 3 bases, with 15 bases left in between. The CDR3 is 15 residues long. Germline-derived CDR1 and CDR2 are SGHTS and YDEGEE. In DNA, the CDR3 is TGTGCCAGCAGCCTCGGCGGACAGAAAACAGATACGCAGTATTTT. It codes for CASSLGGQKTDTQYF.

The chain employs TRBV7-7 and TRBJ2-1; a weak D match, TRBD2 (5 bases). The germline V gene has CDR1 SSHAT and CDR2 FNYEAQ (reference sequence). Deletions cut 1 base from V and 6 bases from J, with 16 bases between. The CDR3 spans 16 residues. The CDR3: CASSLGEAVPLNEQFF. CDR3 sequence (DNA): TGTGCCAGCAGCTTAGGGGAAGCGGTACCCCTCAATGAGCAGTTCTTC.

The V call is TRBV5-1, the J call TRBJ2-1; TRBD2 is a possible D gene (5 bases). CDR3 length: 13 residues. Germline lookup yields CDR1 SGHRS and CDR2 YFSETQ. Trimming shortened V by 0 bases and J by 10 bases, and 11 bases separated the two germline ends. CDR3 sequence reads: CASSLASGNEQFF. The CDR3 bases are TGCGCCAGCAGCTTGGCCTCCGGGAACGAGCAGTTCTTC.

The rearrangement links TRBV28 to TRBJ2-1; D not certain. The CDR3 covers 12 residues. Trimming left V 6 bases short and J 10 bases short, with 13 bases between. CDR1 is MDHEN and CDR2 is SYDVKM in the germline V gene. CDR3 nucleotides: TGTGCCAGCAGGGTTGAGGTTGGGGAGCAGTTCTTC. Protein: CASRVEVGEQFF.